This TCR beta chain was identified during a study of cytomegalovirus exposure and HLA in healthy donors. General observations from the study: In a later analysis, TCR beta V- and J-gene trimming was associated with a missense DCLRE1C variant. The records held CMV serostatus as the only immune exposure information.

On this clone itself: The antigen remains unidentified.

Trimming removed 5 bases from V and 4 bases from J; junction bases left unmatched: 5. Germline V lookup: CDR1 SQVTM, CDR2 ANQGSEA. This CDR3 is built from 14 residues. In the PCR, 60 Vbeta and 13 Jbeta primers were used. Sequenced by immunoSEQ multiplex PCR; TCRdb stores in-frame clones only, minus some. Recorded for this sample: under 150,000 clones. The chain combines TRBV29-1 with TRBJ1-2; TRBD1 matches at 12 bases. The specimen sequenced was PBMCs. The origin of this receptor is a woman between 35 and 50 years old in good health and CMV-seronegative. The CDR3 here is CSVWDRGRAYGYTF. The DNA for the CDR3 is TGCAGCGTTTGGGACAGGGGGCGCGCCTATGGCTACACCTTC.